A single T cell receptor (beta chain) is shown here with its context. Per germline, CDR1 SEHNR and CDR2 FQNEAQ (reference sequence). The CDR3 covers 12 residues. Trimming took off 2 bases at V and 3 bases at J, with 4 bases between the two ends. TCRdb keeps only in-frame clones here, not all; method: immunoSEQ multiplex PCR. Seen here are roughly 51,000 clones, more than 90% observed once, and the top ten hold roughly 0.077%. The data derive from a study of T cells after somatic rescue of genetic block. Sequencing was carried out using peripheral blood mononuclear cells (PBMCs). This TCR derives from a child under two years old. This chain uses TRBV7-9 with TRBJ1-2; D gene unclear. CDR3: CASSLQDYGYTF. In DNA, the CDR3 is TGTGCCAGCAGCTTACAGGACTATGGCTACACCTTC.